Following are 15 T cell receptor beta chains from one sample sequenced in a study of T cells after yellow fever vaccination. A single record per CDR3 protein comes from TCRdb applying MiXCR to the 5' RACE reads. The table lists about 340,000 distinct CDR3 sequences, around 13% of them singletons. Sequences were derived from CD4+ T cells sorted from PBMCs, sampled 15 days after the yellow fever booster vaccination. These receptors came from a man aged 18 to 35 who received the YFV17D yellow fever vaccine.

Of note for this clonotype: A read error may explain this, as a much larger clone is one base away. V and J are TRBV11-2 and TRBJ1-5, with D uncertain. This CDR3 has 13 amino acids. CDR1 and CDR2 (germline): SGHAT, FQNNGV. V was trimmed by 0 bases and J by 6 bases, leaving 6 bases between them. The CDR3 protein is CASSLDRFQPQHF. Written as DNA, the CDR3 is TGTGCCAGCAGCTTAGATCGGTTTCAGCCCCAGCATTTT. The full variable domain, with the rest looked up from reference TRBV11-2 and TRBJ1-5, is EAGVAQSPRYKIIEKRQSVAFWCNPISGHATLYWYQQILGQGPKLLIQFQNNGVVDDSQLPKDRFSAERLKGVDSTLKIQPAKLEDSAVYLCASSLDRFQPQHFGDGTRLSIL.

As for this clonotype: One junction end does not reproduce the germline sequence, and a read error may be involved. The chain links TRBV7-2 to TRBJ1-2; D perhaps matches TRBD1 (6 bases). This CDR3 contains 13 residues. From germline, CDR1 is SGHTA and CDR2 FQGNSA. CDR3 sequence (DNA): TGTGTCAGCAGCTCGGGACACAACTATGGCTACACCTTC. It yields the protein CVSSSGHNYGYTF.

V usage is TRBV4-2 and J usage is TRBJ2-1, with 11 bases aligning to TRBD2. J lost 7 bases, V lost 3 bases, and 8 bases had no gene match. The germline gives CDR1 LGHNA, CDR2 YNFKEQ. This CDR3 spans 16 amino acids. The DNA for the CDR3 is TGTGCCAGCAGCCAGTCGGGACTAGCGGCGAGGAATGAGCAGTTCTTC. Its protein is CASSQSGLAARNEQFF.

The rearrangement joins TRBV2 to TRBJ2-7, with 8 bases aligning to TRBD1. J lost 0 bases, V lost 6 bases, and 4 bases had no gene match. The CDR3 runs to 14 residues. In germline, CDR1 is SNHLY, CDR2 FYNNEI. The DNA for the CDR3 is TGTGCCAGCAGATCAACAGGGGGCTCCTACGAGCAGTACTTC. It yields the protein CASRSTGGSYEQYF. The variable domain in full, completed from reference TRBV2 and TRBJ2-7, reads EPEVTQTPSHQVTQMGQEVILRCVPISNHLYFYWYRQILGQKVEFLVSFYNNEISEKSEIFDDQFSVERPDGSNFTLKIRSTKLEDSAMYFCASRSTGGSYEQYFGPGTRLTVT.

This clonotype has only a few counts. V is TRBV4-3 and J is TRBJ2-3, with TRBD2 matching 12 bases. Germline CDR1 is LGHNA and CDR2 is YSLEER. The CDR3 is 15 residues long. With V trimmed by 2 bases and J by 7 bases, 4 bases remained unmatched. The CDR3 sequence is CASSQTLAGGHTQYF. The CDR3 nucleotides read TGCGCCAGCAGCCAAACGCTAGCGGGGGGGCATACGCAGTATTTT.

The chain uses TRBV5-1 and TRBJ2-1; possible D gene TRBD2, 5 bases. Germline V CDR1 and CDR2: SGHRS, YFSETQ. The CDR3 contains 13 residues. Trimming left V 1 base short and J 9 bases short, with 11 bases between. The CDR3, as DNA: TGCGCCAGCAGCTTGTCAGATGCGGGTGAGCAGTTCTTC. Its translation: CASSLSDAGEQFF. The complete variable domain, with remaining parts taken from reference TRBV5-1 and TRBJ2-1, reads KAGVTQTPRYLIKTRGQQVTLSCSPISGHRSVSWYQQTPGQGLQFLFEYFSETQRNKGNFPGRFSGRQFSNSRSEMNVSTLELGDSALYLCASSLSDAGEQFFGPGTRLTVL.

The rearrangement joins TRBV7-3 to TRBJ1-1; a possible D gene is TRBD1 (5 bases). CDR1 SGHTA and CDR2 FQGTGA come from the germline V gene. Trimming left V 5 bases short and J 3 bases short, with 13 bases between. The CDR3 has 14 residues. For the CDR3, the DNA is TGTGCCAGCAGCGCCGGGGGGGTGGACACTGAAGCTTTCTTT. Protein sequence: CASSAGGVDTEAFF.

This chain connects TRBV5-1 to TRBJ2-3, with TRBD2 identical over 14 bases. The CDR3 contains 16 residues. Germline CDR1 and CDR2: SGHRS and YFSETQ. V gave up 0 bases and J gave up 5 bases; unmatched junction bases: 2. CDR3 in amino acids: CASSLGTSGGLDTQYF. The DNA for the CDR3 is TGCGCCAGCAGCTTGGGGACTAGCGGGGGGTTAGATACGCAGTATTTT.

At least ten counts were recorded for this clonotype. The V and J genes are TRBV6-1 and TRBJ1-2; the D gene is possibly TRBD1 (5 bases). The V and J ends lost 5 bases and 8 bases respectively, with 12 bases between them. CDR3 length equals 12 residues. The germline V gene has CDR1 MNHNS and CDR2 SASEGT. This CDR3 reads CASSLTATGYTF. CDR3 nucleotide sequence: TGTGCCAGCAGTTTGACAGCGACAGGCTACACCTTC.

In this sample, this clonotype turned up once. The CDR3 DNA reads TGTGCCAGTAGTAGGACAGGGCTAACCTACGAGCAGTACTTC. Protein sequence: CASSRTGLTYEQYF. J is TRBJ2-7 and V is TRBV19, with 8 bases identical to TRBD1. Germline CDR1 reads LNHDA; CDR2 reads SQIVND (reference sequence). The CDR3 has 14 residues. V dropped 4 bases and J dropped 2; count of bases not matched to a gene: 4.

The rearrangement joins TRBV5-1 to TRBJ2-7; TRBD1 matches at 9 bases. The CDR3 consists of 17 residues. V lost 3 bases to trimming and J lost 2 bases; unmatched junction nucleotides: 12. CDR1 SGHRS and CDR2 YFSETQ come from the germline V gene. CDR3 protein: CASSSQPPGQGAYEQYF. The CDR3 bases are TGCGCCAGCAGCTCGCAACCGCCGGGACAGGGAGCCTACGAGCAGTACTTC.

CDR3 DNA: TGTGCCAGCAGCCAAACGGATACGCGGGCTGAAGCTTTCTTT. It yields the protein CASSQTDTRAEAFF. This sequence joins TRBV14 and TRBJ1-1; unclear D gene. V lost 2 bases to trimming and J lost 6 bases, with 13 bases between them. The germline V gene encodes CDR1 SGHDN and CDR2 FVKESK. This CDR3 is built from 14 residues. Drawing the rest from reference TRBV14 and TRBJ1-1, the complete variable domain is EAGVTQFPSHSVIEKGQTVTLRCDPISGHDNLYWYRRVMGKEIKFLLHFVKESKQDESGMPNNRFLAERTGGTYSTLKVQPAELEDSGVYFCASSQTDTRAEAFFGQGTRLTVV.

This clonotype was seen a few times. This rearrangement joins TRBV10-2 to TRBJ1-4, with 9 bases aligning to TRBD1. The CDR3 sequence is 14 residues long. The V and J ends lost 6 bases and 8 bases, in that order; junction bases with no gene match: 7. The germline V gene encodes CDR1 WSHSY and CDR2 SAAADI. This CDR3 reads CASRPQGAGEKLFF. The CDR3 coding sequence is TGCGCCAGCAGGCCACAGGGGGCTGGGGAAAAACTGTTTTTT.

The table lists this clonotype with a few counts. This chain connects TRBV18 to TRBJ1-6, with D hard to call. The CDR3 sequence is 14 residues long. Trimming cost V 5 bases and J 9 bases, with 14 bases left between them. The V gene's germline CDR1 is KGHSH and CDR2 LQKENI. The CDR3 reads CASSYVSSGSPLHF. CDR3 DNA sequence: TGTGCCAGCTCATATGTATCTAGTGGTTCACCCCTCCACTTT.

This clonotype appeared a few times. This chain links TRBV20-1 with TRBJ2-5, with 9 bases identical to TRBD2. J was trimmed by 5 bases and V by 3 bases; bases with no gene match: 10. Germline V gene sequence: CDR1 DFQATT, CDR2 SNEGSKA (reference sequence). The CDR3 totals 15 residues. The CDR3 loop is CSASPSGTSPETQYF. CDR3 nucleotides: TGCAGTGCTAGCCCCTCCGGGACTAGCCCCGAGACCCAGTACTTC.